The entry below gives a single T cell receptor beta chain sequence along with its context. Trimming shortened V by 6 bases and J by 4 bases, and 10 bases separated the two germline ends. Looked up from germline, CDR1 is MDHEN and CDR2 is SYDVKM. The CDR3 loop spans 12 amino acids. The data were obtained in a study of radiation and T cells in renal cell carcinoma. Across the study: Nephrectomy followed 15 Gy stereotactic body radiation by 4 weeks.

This sample's time point: blood 2 weeks post-SBRT. Indicated treatment: 15 Gy SBRT to primary tumor, nephrectomy 4 weeks later. The patient's renal cell carcinoma had clear cell pathology. Here immunoSEQ multiplex PCR was the method, and the copy in TCRdb shows in-frame clones only, minus some. The repertoire holds some 75,000 clones, with 82% as singletons. The genes are TRBV28 and TRBJ2-7; D ambiguous. The specimen was blood, collected from a patient whose treatment included radiotherapy and nephrectomy. The sequence was collected from a man aged 55 to 70 with renal cell carcinoma. CDR3 nucleotide sequence: TGTGCCAGCAGATACCAAATTTACGAGCAGTACTTC. It is translated as CASRYQIYEQYF.